What follows describes a single T cell receptor (beta chain). Assay: immunoSEQ multiplex PCR; the TCRdb copy retains only in-frame clones and omits some. The sample lists about 250,000 clones, 65% to 85% occurring once. The V gene lost 6 bases and the J gene lost 4 bases, with 13 bases spanning the gap. The CDR3 consists of 15 residues. The germline CDR1 and CDR2 sequences are MNHEY and SVGAGI. This sample stems from a study of blood T cell repertoires in COVID-19. Overall study context: The United States, Italy and Spain supplied acute and convalescent COVID-19 samples. The analysed material was cDNA or gDNA that came from T cells, B-cell-depleted T cells, or PBMCs.

The V and J genes are TRBV6-5 and TRBJ1-6; D is possibly TRBD1 (6 bases). Sample: peripheral blood. This clonotype was obtained from a human donor in a cohort sampled during active COVID-19. CDR3: CASRAYRVYNSPLHF. The CDR3 region has the DNA TGTGCCAGCAGAGCTTACAGGGTTTATAATTCACCCCTCCACTTT.